This TCR beta chain derives from a study of blood T cells in healthy people across ages. Study-wide findings and caveats: Strong correlation linked observed beta diversity and percent naive T cells.

The authors ran a second PCR of 7 to 11 cycles using a sample-barcoded 5' primer and a J-beta primer mix. TCRdb analysed the 5' RACE reads with MiXCR anew, one entry per CDR3 protein. The table has around 1.5 million distinct CDR3 sequences, roughly 30% seen once. Ranging in age from about 6 to 95, the donors were healthy Caucasian individuals from Russia. Extracted total RNA amounted to at least 5.5 micrograms for each sample. This CDR3 has 15 residues. The germline V gene encodes CDR1 SGHKS and CDR2 YYEKEE (reference sequence). Trimming took off 5 bases at V and 2 bases at J, with 17 bases between the two ends. This clonotype has a count of ten or more. Its specificity is unknown.

Sequencing was performed on blood. The source is a woman aged 25 to 45 in good health. This chain connects TRBV5-5 to TRBJ2-7; D possibly matches TRBD1 or TRBD2 (6 bases each). CDR3 bases: TGTGCCAGCAGGCCGCCGGGGGCGCGCACCTACGAGCAGTACTTC. Its translation: CASRPPGARTYEQYF.